Each of the 8 T cell receptor beta chains below was sequenced from the same sample in a study of shared clonotypes between healthy human individuals. Libraries were prepared by immunoSEQ multiplex PCR; TCRdb keeps only in-frame clonotypes and omits some of them. The data contain roughly 1 million clones, about 75% of them seen just once; the ten biggest clones take up over 1.3%. Sequencing was done on a sample of memory CD4+ T cells sorted from blood. Subset of the sample: CD45RA-negative fraction. These TCRs come from a man aged 18 to 29 in good health.

J is TRBJ2-3 and V is TRBV5-1; 9 nucleotides align to TRBD2. J gave up 2 bases and V 4 bases, and 8 bases lay outside the gene matches. Germline V gives CDR1 SGHRS, CDR2 YFSETQ. CDR3 length equals 16 residues. The DNA of the CDR3 is TGCGCCAGCAGCCCGGCGGGGGGGCAAATCACAGATACGCAGTATTTT. It translates to CASSPAGGQITDTQYF. Full variable domain (missing parts from reference TRBV5-1 and TRBJ2-3): KAGVTQTPRYLIKTRGQQVTLSCSPISGHRSVSWYQQTPGQGLQFLFEYFSETQRNKGNFPGRFSGRQFSNSRSEMNVSTLELGDSALYLCASSPAGGQITDTQYFGPGTRLTVL.

The chain links TRBV5-1 to TRBJ2-6; the match to TRBD1 covers 10 bases. The CDR3 extends over 17 amino acids. The V segment lost 4 bases and the J segment 0 bases; nucleotides outside the gene matches: 4. Germline loops: CDR1 SGHRS, CDR2 YFSETQ. The DNA for the CDR3 is TGCGCCAGCAGCCCGGGGGACAGGGGCTCTGGGGCCAACGTCCTGACTTTC. It codes for CASSPGDRGSGANVLTF.

The chain couples TRBV6-5 to TRBJ1-2, with 7 bases lining up with TRBD1. The CDR3 runs 15 residues. The V gene's germline CDR1 is MNHEY and CDR2 SVGAGI. J gave up 7 bases and V 6 bases, and 14 bases lay outside the gene matches. Here the CDR3 DNA reads TGTGCCAGCAGCAAACAGGGGCAGGGAGAGGCTGGCTACACCTTC. Residues: CASSKQGQGEAGYTF.

On this clone itself: Possible read error: a much larger clone is one base away. J is TRBJ2-7 and V is TRBV7-3; D remains ambiguous. The CDR3 loop spans 12 amino acids. V lost 2 bases and J 3 bases, leaving 5 bases between the germline ends. Germline V lookup: CDR1 SGHTA, CDR2 FQGTGA. CDR3 sequence: CASSLVGYEQYF. CDR3 in DNA: TGTGCCAGCAGCTTAGTTGGCTACGAGCAGTACTTC.

This chain uses TRBV6-1 with TRBJ1-4; D is undetermined. The length of the CDR3 is 15 residues. Trimming cost V 8 bases and J 7 bases, with 20 bases left between them. Germline-derived CDR1 and CDR2 are MNHNS and SASEGT. The CDR3 DNA follows: TGTGCCAGCGGAAGTGGGTCTCCCTTAGGTGAAAAACTGTTTTTT. Residues: CASGSGSPLGEKLFF.

The chain employs TRBV7-8 and TRBJ1-5, with TRBD1 matching 11 bases. Trimming took 0 bases from V and 4 from J; bases not matched to a gene: 8. This CDR3 is built from 18 residues. Per germline, CDR1 SGHVS and CDR2 FQNEAQ. The CDR3 loop reads CASSLAGTGGSANQPQHF. The CDR3 nucleotides are TGTGCCAGCAGCTTAGCCGGGACAGGGGGTTCGGCGAATCAGCCCCAGCATTTT.

The chain has TRBV9 and TRBJ2-1; 8 bases fit TRBD2. CDR1 is SGDLS, CDR2 YYNGEE, per germline. The CDR3 has 17 residues. The J segment lost 3 bases and the V segment lost 2 bases, leaving 10 bases of the junction unmatched. The CDR3 nucleotides read TGTGCCAGCAGCGTTGACCTCTTAGCGGGGCACTACAATGAGCAGTTCTTC. Translated, it gives CASSVDLLAGHYNEQFF.

V is TRBV7-9 and J is TRBJ2-7, with 8 bases matching TRBD1. The germline V gene encodes CDR1 SEHNR and CDR2 FQNEAQ (reference sequence). The V and J ends lost 5 bases and 2 bases, in that order; junction bases with no gene match: 5. The CDR3 length is 14 residues. CDR3 nucleotides: TGTGCCAGCAGCCCTGGACAGGGCCCCTACGAGCAGTACTTC. This codes for CASSPGQGPYEQYF.